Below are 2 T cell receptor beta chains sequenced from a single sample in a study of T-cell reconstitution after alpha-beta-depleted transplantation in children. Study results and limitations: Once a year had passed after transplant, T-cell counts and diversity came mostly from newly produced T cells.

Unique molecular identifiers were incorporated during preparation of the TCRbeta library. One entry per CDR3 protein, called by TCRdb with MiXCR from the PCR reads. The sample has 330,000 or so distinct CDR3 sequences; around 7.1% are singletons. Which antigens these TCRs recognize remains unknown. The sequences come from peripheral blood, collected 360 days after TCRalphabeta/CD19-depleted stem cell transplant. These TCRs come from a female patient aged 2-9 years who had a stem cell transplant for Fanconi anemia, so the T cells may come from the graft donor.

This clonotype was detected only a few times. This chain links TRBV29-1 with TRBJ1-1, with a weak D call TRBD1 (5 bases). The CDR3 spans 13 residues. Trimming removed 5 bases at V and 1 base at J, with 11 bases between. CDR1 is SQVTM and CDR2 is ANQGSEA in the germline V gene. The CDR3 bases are TGCAGCGTTTCCACCACAGGGAACACTGAAGCTTTCTTT. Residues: CSVSTTGNTEAFF.

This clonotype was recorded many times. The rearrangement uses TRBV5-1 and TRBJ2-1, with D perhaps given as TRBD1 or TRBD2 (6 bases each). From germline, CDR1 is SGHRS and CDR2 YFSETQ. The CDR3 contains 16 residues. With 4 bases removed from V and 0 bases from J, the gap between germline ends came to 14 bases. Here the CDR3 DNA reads TGCGCCAGCAGCGGCGCCGGGGGCCACTCCTACAATGAGCAGTTCTTC. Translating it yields CASSGAGGHSYNEQFF.